These 12 T cell receptor beta chains were all obtained from the same sample, sequenced in a study of blood T cells in healthy people across ages. Next came a second PCR, run for about 7 to 12 cycles, which used a sample-barcoded 5' primer along with a J-beta primer mix. TCRdb called the 5' RACE reads again in MiXCR, with one record for every CDR3 protein. Of 1.5 million to 2 million distinct CDR3 sequences in the sample, roughly two fifths were seen once. Sequences were obtained from blood. The source is a human donor in good health.

This chain uses TRBV30 with TRBJ2-4, with D possibly being TRBD1 (6 bases). The germline V gene encodes CDR1 GTSNPN and CDR2 SVGIG (reference sequence). Deletions cut 8 bases from V and 1 base from J, with 12 bases between. The CDR3 covers 13 residues. In nucleotides, the CDR3 is TGTGCCGCCACAGGGCCGGCCAAAAACATTCAGTACTTC. Translating it yields CAATGPAKNIQYF.

J is TRBJ2-3 and V is TRBV7-9; D call uncertain. V lost 5 bases to trimming and J lost 2 bases, with 11 bases between them. Germline V lookup: CDR1 SEHNR, CDR2 FQNEAQ (reference sequence). CDR3 length: 14 amino acids. The CDR3 region has the DNA TGTGCCAGCAGCACCGGCTACAACACAGATACGCAGTATTTT. Translation: CASSTGYNTDTQYF.

The gene calls are TRBV6-5 and TRBJ1-5; D is unclear. V was cut by 5 bases and J by 3 bases, with 11 bases left in between. The CDR3 contains 14 residues. Per the germline V gene, CDR1 is MNHEY and CDR2 is SVGAGI. CDR3 in DNA: TGTGCCAGCAGTCGGTCCACTTACAATCAGCCCCAGCATTTT. Protein product: CASSRSTYNQPQHF.

The sample holds a few counts of this clonotype. The chain couples TRBV7-9 to TRBJ2-1, with 11 bases aligning to TRBD2. The V gene's germline CDR1 is SEHNR and CDR2 FQNEAQ (reference sequence). With 0 bases clipped from V and 3 bases from J, the junction kept 1 base outside the gene matches. CDR3 length equals 16 residues. CDR3 bases: TGTGCCAGCAGCTTAGCTAGCGGGGGGGACTACAATGAGCAGTTCTTC. Protein sequence: CASSLASGGDYNEQFF.

This chain connects TRBV7-2 to TRBJ2-3; a possible D gene is TRBD1 (5 bases). There are 16 residues in the CDR3. The germline V gene has CDR1 SGHTA and CDR2 FQGNSA. Between the trimmed V and J ends, which lost 4 bases and 6 bases, there was a span of 20 bases. The CDR3 loop reads CASSSPQETDWDTQYF. Written as DNA, the CDR3 is TGTGCCAGCAGCTCCCCTCAGGAGACAGATTGGGATACGCAGTATTTT. Filled out from reference TRBV7-2 and TRBJ2-3, the complete variable domain reads GAGVSQSPSNKVTEKGKDVELRCDPISGHTALYWYRQSLGQGLEFLIYFQGNSAPDKSGLPSDRFSAERTGGSVSTLTIQRTQQEDSAVYLCASSSPQETDWDTQYFGPGTRLTVL.

This clonotype was observed a handful of times. The chain links TRBV7-2 to TRBJ1-2; D is undetermined. Germline V gene sequence: CDR1 SGHTA, CDR2 FQGNSA. The CDR3 has 13 amino acids. Trimming took 0 bases from V and 4 from J, leaving 6 bases between them. The CDR3 protein is CASSLAEVYGYTF. The CDR3 nucleotides are TGTGCCAGCAGCTTAGCGGAGGTCTATGGCTACACCTTC.

The chain employs TRBV28 and TRBJ2-7; no clear D gene. Germline V gene data show CDR1 as MDHEN and CDR2 as SYDVKM. The V gene lost 7 bases and the J gene lost 3 bases, with 10 bases spanning the gap. The CDR3 has 12 amino acids. DNA of the CDR3: TGTGCCAGCACCGTGCCAGGCTACGAGCAGTACTTC. This gives the protein CASTVPGYEQYF.

The chain is built from TRBV7-8 and TRBJ2-5; TRBD2 matches 10 bases. The V gene end was trimmed by 1 base and the J gene end by 3 bases; junction bases not matched to a gene: 8. This CDR3 spans 17 amino acids. Germline V gene sequence: CDR1 SGHVS, CDR2 FQNEAQ. CDR3 nucleotides: TGTGCCAGCAGCTTAGGGGTAGCGGGGGGTTCAAAAGAGACCCAGTACTTC. Protein product: CASSLGVAGGSKETQYF.

Comment on this clonotype: With a much larger clone just one base away, this may be a read error. The V and J genes are TRBV4-1 and TRBJ2-7; D remains ambiguous. The CDR3 loop spans 13 amino acids. Per germline, CDR1 MGHRA and CDR2 YSYEKL. CDR3 DNA: TGCGCCGGCAGCCAAGAAAGGAGCTACGAGCAGTACTTC. Translation gives CAGSQERSYEQYF.

This clonotype turned up a few times. This chain links TRBV12-3 or TRBV12-4 with TRBJ2-6; the match to TRBD1 covers 8 bases. This CDR3 has 17 amino acids. After removal of 7 bases from V and 3 bases from J, the junction contained 11 bases not matched to a gene. The CDR3 nucleotides read TGTGCCAGCACTCCGGGGCAGGGGGCTAGTGGGGCCAACGTCCTGACTTTC. This gives the protein CASTPGQGASGANVLTF.

The chain combines TRBV27 with TRBJ2-1, with D unresolved. The J call is uncertain, as TRBJ2-7 better fits the DNA end. CDR1 is MNHEY, CDR2 SMNVEV, per germline (reference sequence). The CDR3 has 13 amino acids. CDR3 region: CATPRSFRREQYF. CDR3 sequence (DNA): TGTGCCACCCCAAGGAGTTTCCGGCGCGAGCAGTACTTC.

This chain joins TRBV12-5 and TRBJ2-1; 7 bases are shared with TRBD2. CDR1 and CDR2 (germline): LGHNT, FRNRAP. The CDR3 spans 13 residues. Losses at the gene ends were 1 base for V and 10 bases for J; bases not matched to a gene: 4. This CDR3 reads CASGLDAGVEQFF. The DNA for the CDR3 is TGTGCTAGTGGTTTGGACGCGGGGGTAGAGCAGTTCTTC.